Only a few counts were recorded for the clone carrying this TCR beta chain. The antigen is undetermined. This sample stems from a study of T cell repertoires in cytomegalovirus infection. Study-level background: Peptides in the study included HLA-C-restricted and HLA-B-restricted CMV epitopes.

The CDR3 is 11 amino acids. Germline V gene data show CDR1 as SNHLY and CDR2 as FYNNEI. V was clipped by 11 bases and J by 4 bases, with 11 bases between them. TCRdb processed the reads anew with MiXCR; each CDR3 protein has one entry. The table has about 770,000 distinct CDR3 sequences, almost 30% seen once; the top ten hold over 10%. This TCR was recovered from a human donor in good health (CMV status not recorded). Some clones in this sample may be carry-over from other donors' samples. This specimen consisted of cultured CD8+ T cells from PBMCs, obtained from culture after CMV antigen stimulation. This rearrangement joins TRBV2 to TRBJ1-1; no definite D call. CDR3 nucleotide sequence: TGTGCCCTTCGGGAGGTCACTGAAGCTTTCTTT. Translated: CALREVTEAFF.